This TCR beta chain was recovered during a study of blood T cell repertoires in COVID-19. Study-level background: T cells, B-cell-depleted T cells, or PBMCs supplied cDNA or gDNA.

Here immunoSEQ multiplex PCR was the method, and the copy in TCRdb shows in-frame clones only, minus some. The sample lists 200,000 to 250,000 clones; roughly 89% were seen once. Membership in each cohort depended on participant-reported clinical history. The CDR3 extends over 15 amino acids. Trimming cost V 4 bases and J 4 bases; bases outside gene matches: 6. CDR1 is MDHEN, CDR2 SYDVKM, per germline. The source material was PBMCs or T cells enriched from blood (not recorded which). This TCR derives from a woman aged 25 to 45 who had recovered from COVID-19. The chain joins TRBV28 to TRBJ1-4, with TRBD1 matching over 7 bases. Here the CDR3 reads CASSSPTGVNEKLFF. The CDR3, as DNA: TGTGCCAGCAGTTCCCCCACAGGGGTTAATGAAAAACTGTTTTTT.